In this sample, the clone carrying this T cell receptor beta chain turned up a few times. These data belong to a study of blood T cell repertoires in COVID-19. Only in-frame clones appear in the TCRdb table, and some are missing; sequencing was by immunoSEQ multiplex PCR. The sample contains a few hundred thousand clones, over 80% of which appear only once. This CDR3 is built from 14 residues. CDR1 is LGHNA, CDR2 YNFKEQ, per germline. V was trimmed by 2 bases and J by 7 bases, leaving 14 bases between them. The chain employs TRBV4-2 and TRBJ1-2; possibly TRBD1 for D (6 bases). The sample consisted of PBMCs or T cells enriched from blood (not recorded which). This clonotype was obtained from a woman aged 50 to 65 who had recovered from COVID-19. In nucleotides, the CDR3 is TGTGCCAGCAGCCAATTTGAACAGGGTCTTGGCTACACCTTC. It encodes CASSQFEQGLGYTF.